Listed here is a single T cell receptor beta chain. This sample was taken from a study of blood T cell repertoires in COVID-19. Study summary: PBMCs, B-cell-depleted T cells, or T cells were the source of the cDNA or gDNA that made up the material.

CDR3 length: 16 amino acids. Germline V gene data show CDR1 as SEHNR and CDR2 as FQNEAQ (reference sequence). The V gene lost 1 base and the J gene lost 1 base, with 13 bases spanning the gap. The repertoire was sequenced with immunoSEQ multiplex PCR; TCRdb's copy has only in-frame clones and lacks some. The sample shows approximately 300,000 clones, about nine tenths of them seen only once. Material for sequencing was PBMCs or T cells enriched from blood (not recorded which). The TCR was taken from a man aged 30 to 45 who had recovered from COVID-19. This rearrangement joins TRBV7-9 to TRBJ1-1; no definite D call. As DNA, the CDR3 is TGTGCCAGCAGCTTAGTCGGAGGCGTAAAGAACACTGAAGCTTTCTTT. It encodes CASSLVGGVKNTEAFF.